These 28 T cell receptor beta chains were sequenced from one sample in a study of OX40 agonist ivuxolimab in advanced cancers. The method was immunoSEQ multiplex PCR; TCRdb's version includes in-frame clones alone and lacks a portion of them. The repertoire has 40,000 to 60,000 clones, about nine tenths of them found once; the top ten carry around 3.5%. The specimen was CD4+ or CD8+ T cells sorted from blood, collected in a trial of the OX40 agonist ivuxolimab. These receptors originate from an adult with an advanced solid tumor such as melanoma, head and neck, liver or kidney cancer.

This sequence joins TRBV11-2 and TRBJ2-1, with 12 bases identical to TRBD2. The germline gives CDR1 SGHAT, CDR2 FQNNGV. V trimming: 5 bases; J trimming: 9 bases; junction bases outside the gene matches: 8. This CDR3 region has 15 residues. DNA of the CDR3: TGTGCCAGCAGCACGACTAGCGGGAGTGGTGGTGAGCAGTTCTTC. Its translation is CASSTTSGSGGEQFF.

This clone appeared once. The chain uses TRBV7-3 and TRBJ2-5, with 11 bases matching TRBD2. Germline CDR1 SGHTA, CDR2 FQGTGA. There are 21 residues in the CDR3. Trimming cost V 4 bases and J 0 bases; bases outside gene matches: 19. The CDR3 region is CASSSPTGRLAGRTYQETQYF. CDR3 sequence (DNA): TGTGCCAGCAGCTCTCCCACGGGACGACTAGCGGGGAGAACGTACCAAGAGACCCAGTACTTC.

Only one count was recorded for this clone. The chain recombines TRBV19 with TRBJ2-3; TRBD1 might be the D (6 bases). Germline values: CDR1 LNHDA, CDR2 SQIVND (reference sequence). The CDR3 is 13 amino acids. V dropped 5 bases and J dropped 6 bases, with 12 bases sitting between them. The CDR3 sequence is CASSLYRADTQYF. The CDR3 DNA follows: TGTGCCAGTAGTTTGTACAGGGCCGATACGCAGTATTTT.

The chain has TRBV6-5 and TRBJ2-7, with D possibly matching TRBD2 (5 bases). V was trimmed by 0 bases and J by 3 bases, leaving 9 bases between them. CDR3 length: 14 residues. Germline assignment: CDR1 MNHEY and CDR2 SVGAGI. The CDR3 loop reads CASSYSRAYYEQYF. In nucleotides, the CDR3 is TGTGCCAGCAGTTACTCGCGGGCCTACTACGAGCAGTACTTC.

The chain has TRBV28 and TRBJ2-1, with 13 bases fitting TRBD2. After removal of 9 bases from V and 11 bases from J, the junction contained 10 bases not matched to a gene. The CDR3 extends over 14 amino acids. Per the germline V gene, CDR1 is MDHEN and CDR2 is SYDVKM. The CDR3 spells CASLTSGGPKKQFF. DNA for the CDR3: TGTGCCAGTTTGACTAGCGGGGGGCCCAAAAAGCAGTTCTTC.

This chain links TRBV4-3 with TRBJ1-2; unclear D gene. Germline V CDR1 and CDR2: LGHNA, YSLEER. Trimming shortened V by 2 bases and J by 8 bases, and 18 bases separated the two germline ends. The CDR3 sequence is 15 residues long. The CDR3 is CASSQNTATREGYTF. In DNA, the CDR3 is TGCGCCAGCAGCCAAAACACAGCCACCCGGGAGGGCTACACCTTC.

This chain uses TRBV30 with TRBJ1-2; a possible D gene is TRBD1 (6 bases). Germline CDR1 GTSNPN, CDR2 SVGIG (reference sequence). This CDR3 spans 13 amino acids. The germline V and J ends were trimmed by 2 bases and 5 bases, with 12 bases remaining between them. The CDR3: CAWSRRGDYGYTF. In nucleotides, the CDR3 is TGTGCCTGGAGTCGGAGGGGGGATTATGGCTACACCTTC.

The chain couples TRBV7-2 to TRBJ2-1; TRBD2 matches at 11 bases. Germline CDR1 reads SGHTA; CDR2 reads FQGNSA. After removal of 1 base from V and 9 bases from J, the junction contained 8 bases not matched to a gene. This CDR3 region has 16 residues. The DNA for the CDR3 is TGTGCCAGCAGCTTAGGGTGGGGACTAGCGGAGGGTGAGCAGTTCTTC. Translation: CASSLGWGLAEGEQFF.

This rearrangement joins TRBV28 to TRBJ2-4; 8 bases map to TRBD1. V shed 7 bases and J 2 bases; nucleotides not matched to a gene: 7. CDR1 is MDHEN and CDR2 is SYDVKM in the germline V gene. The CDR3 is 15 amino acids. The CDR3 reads CASTPGGPPKNIQYF. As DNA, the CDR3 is TGTGCCAGCACACCAGGGGGCCCTCCCAAAAACATTCAGTACTTC.

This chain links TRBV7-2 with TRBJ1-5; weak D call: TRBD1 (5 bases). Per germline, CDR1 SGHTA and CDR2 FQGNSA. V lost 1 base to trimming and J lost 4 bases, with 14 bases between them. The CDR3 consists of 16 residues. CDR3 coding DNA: TGTGCCAGCAGCTTAGTCGGAGGGGACGGGAATCAGCCCCAGCATTTT. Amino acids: CASSLVGGDGNQPQHF.

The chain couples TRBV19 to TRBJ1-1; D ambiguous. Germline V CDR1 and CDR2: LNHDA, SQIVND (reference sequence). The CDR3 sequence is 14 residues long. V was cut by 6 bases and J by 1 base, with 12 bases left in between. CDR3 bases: TGTGCCAGTAGGCTGACACCGAAGAACACTGAAGCTTTCTTT. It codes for CASRLTPKNTEAFF.

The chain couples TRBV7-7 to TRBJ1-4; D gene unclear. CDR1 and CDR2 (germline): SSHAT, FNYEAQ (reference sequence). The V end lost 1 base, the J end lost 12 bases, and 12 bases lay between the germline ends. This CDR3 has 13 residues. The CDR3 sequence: CASSLDPGRELFF. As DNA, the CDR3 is TGTGCCAGCAGCTTAGACCCCGGGCGGGAACTGTTTTTT. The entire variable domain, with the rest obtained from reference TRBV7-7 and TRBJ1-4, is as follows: GAGVSQSPRYKVTKRGQDVTLRCDPISSHATLYWYQQALGQGPEFLTYFNYEAQPDKSGLPSDRFSAERPEGSISTLTIQRTEQRDSAMYRCASSLDPGRELFFGSGTQLSVL.

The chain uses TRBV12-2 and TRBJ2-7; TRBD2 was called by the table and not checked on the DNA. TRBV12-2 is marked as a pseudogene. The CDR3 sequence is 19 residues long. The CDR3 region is CASRLSGKAGGPGTYEQYF. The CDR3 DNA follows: TGTGCAAGTCGCTTAAGTGGAAAAGCGGGGGGGCCCGGAACCTACGAGCAGTACTTC.

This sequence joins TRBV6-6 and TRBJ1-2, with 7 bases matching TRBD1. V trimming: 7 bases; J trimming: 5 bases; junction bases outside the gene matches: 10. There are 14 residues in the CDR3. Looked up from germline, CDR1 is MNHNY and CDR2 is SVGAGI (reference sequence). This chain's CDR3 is CASNPRQGSYGYTF. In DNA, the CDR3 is TGTGCCAGCAATCCCAGACAGGGATCTTATGGCTACACCTTC.

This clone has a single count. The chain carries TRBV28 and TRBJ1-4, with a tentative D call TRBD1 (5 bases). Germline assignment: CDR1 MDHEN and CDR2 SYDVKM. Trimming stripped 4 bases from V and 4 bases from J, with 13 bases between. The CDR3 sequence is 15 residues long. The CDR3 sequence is CASSSSGSLNEKLFF. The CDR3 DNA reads TGTGCCAGCAGTTCCTCAGGGAGTCTTAATGAAAAACTGTTTTTT.

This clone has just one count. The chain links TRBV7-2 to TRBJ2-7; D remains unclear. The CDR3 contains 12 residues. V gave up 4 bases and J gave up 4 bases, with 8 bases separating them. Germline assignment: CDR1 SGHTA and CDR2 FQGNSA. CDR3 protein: CASSSLGYEQYF. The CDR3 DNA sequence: TGTGCCAGCAGCTCTCTCGGTTACGAGCAGTACTTC.

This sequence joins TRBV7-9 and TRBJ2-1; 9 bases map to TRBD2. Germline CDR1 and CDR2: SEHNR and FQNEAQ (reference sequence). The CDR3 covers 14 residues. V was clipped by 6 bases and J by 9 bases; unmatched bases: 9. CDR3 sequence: CASSPGLAASEQFF. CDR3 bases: TGTGCCAGCAGTCCGGGACTAGCTGCCAGTGAGCAGTTCTTC. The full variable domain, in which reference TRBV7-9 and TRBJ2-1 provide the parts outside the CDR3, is DTGVSQNPRHKITKRGQNVTFRCDPISEHNRLYWYRQTLGQGPEFLTYFQNEAQLEKSRLLSDRFSAERPKGSFSTLEIQRTEQGDSAMYLCASSPGLAASEQFFGPGTRLTVL.

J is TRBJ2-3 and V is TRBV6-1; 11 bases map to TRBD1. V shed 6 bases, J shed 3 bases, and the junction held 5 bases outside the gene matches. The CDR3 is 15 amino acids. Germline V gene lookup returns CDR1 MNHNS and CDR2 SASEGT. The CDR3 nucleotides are TGTGCCAGCAGATTAGGACAGGGGGCGACAGATACGCAGTATTTT. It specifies CASRLGQGATDTQYF.

The CDR3 region has the DNA TGCGCCAGCAGCTTGGGACAGGGTTGGGATGAGCAGTACTTC. It codes for CASSLGQGWDEQYF. This chain links TRBV5-1 with TRBJ2-7, with TRBD1 identical over 7 bases. V lost 0 bases and J lost 7; bases outside the gene matches: 7. CDR1 is SGHRS, CDR2 YFSETQ, per germline. CDR3 size: 14 residues.

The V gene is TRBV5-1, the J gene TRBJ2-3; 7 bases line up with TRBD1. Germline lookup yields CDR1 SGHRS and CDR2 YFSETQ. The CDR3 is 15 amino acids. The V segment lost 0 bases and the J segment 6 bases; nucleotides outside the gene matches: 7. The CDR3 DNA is TGCGCCAGCAGCTTGGAAGGGGGCGGCCCGGATACGCAGTATTTT. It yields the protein CASSLEGGGPDTQYF.

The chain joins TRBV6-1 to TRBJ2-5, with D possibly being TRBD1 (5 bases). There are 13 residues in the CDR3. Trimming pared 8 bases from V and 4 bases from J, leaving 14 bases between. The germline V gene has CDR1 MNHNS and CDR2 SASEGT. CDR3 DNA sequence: TGTGCCAGCCCATCCAGGGTTCTAGAGACCCAGTACTTC. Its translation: CASPSRVLETQYF.

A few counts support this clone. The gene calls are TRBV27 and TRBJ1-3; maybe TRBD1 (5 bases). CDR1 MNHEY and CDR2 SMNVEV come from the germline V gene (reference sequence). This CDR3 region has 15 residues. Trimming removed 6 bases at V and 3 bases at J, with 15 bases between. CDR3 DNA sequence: TGTGCCAGCAGACAAACAGGAGGGCTTGGAAACACCATATATTTT. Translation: CASRQTGGLGNTIYF.

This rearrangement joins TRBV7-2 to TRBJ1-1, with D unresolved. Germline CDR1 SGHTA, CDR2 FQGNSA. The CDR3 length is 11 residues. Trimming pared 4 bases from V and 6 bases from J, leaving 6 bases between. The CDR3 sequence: CASSSSAEAFF. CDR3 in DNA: TGTGCCAGCAGCTCCTCGGCTGAAGCTTTCTTT.

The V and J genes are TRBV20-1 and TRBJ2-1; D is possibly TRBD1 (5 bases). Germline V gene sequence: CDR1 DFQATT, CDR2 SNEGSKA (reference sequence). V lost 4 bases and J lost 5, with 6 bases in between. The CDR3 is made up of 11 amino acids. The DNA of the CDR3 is TGCAGTGCTACGACAGACAATGAGCAGTTCTTC. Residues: CSATTDNEQFF.

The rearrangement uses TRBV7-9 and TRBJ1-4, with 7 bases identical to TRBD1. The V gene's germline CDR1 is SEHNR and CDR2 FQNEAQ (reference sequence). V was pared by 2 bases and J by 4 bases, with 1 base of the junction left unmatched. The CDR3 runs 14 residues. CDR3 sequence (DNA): TGTGCCAGCAGCTTACAGGGGGTTAATGAAAAACTGTTTTTT. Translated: CASSLQGVNEKLFF.

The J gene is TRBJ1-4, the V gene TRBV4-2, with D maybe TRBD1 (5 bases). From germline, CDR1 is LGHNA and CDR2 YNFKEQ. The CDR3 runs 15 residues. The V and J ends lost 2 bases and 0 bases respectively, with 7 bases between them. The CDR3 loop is CASSQPGATNEKLFF. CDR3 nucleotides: TGTGCCAGCAGCCAACCGGGGGCAACTAATGAAAAACTGTTTTTT.

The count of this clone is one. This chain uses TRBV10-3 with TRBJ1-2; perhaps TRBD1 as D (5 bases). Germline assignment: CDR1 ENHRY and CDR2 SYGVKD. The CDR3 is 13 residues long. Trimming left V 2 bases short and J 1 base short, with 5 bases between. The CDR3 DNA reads TGTGCCATCAGTGAGGACAGTAACTATGGCTACACCTTC. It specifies CAISEDSNYGYTF.

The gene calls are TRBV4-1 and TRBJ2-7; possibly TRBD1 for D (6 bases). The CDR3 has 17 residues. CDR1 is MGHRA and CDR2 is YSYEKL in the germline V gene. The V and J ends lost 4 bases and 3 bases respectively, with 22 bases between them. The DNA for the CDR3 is TGCGCCAGCAGCCCTCGTACTGGTCGAGGGGGAAACTACGAGCAGTACTTC. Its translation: CASSPRTGRGGNYEQYF.